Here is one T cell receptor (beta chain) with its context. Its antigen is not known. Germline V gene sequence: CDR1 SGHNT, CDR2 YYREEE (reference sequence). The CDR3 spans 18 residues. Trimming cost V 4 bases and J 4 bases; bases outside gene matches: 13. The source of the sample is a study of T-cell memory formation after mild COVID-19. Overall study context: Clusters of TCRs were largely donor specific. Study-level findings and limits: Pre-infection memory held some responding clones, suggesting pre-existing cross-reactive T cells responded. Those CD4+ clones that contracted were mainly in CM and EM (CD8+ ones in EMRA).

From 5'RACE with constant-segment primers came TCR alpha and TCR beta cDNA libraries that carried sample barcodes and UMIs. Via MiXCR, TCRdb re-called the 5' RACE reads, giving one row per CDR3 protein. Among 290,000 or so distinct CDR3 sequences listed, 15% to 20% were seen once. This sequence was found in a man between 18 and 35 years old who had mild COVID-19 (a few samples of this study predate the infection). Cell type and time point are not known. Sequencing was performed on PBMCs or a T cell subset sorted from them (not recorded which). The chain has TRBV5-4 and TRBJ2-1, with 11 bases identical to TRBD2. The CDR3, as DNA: TGTGCCAGCAGCGTTGGAACTAGCGGGGGCCAACGGTACAATGAGCAGTTCTTC. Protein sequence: CASSVGTSGGQRYNEQFF.